The source of this TCR beta chain is a study of blood T cell repertoires in COVID-19. V was shortened by 4 bases and J by 6 bases, with 11 bases between the two germline ends. The CDR3 covers 12 residues. Germline loops: CDR1 SGHRS, CDR2 YFSETQ. Allocation to cohorts depended on clinical history reported by the participants. Repertoires were generated with immunoSEQ multiplex PCR, while TCRdb's copy carries only in-frame clones and drops some. The top ten hold roughly 2% of the sample, which has a few hundred thousand clones, roughly 88% seen once. This sequence originates from a man under 40 who had recovered from COVID-19. The J gene is TRBJ2-7, the V gene TRBV5-1, with D perhaps TRBD1 (5 bases). Sequencing used PBMCs or T cells enriched from blood (not recorded which). The DNA of the CDR3 is TGCGCCAGCAGCCTGGGTGGGGCCGAGCAGTACTTC. This translates into CASSLGGAEQYF. Full variable domain (missing parts from reference TRBV5-1 and TRBJ2-7): KAGVTQTPRYLIKTRGQQVTLSCSPISGHRSVSWYQQTPGQGLQFLFEYFSETQRNKGNFPGRFSGRQFSNSRSEMNVSTLELGDSALYLCASSLGGAEQYFGPGTRLTVT.